These 23 T cell receptor beta chains originate from one sample sequenced in a study of T cell repertoires and leukemia-associated antigens. MiXCR, run by TCRdb on the 5' RACE reads, gives a single entry per CDR3 protein. Altogether 13,000 to 15,000 distinct CDR3 sequences are present, over 30% being singletons, with the ten largest covering 7.5% to 10%. Their recognized antigens are unknown. The sequencing input was CD3+ T cells sorted from blood and cultured. These TCRs come from a female donor in good health.

Within the sample, this clonotype is medium-sized. This rearrangement joins TRBV10-3 to TRBJ2-1; D may correspond to TRBD1 or TRBD2 (5 bases each). Germline CDR1 and CDR2: ENHRY and SYGVKD. Trimming took off 0 bases at V and 10 bases at J, with 13 bases between the two ends. The CDR3 runs to 14 residues. In DNA form, the CDR3 reads TGTGCCATCAGTGAGTCGGGACGCCGATCCGAGCAGTTCTTC. It is translated as CAISESGRRSEQFF.

This chain uses TRBV4-1 with TRBJ2-7; D unclear. Trimming cost V 8 bases and J 8 bases, with 25 bases left between them. CDR1 is MGHRA, CDR2 YSYEKL, per germline. The CDR3 is made up of 15 amino acids. CDR3 loop: CASSFLGYGEVKQYF. As DNA, the CDR3 is TGCGCCAGCTCGTTCCTGGGGTACGGTGAAGTCAAGCAGTACTTC.

The chain employs TRBV12-3 or TRBV12-4 and TRBJ2-3; TRBD2 agrees at 15 bases. Losses at the gene ends were 4 bases for V and 0 bases for J; bases not matched to a gene: 5. There are 18 residues in the CDR3. CDR3: CASSSGLAGGVSTDTQYF. CDR3 nucleotide sequence: TGTGCCAGCAGTTCGGGACTAGCGGGAGGCGTGAGCACAGATACGCAGTATTTT.

This clonotype has just a few counts. A read error may explain this, as a much larger clone is one base away. The chain carries TRBV27 and TRBJ2-2; D gene uncertain. The CDR3 totals 13 residues. Trimming took off 8 bases at V and 8 bases at J, with 15 bases between the two ends. CDR1 is MNHEY and CDR2 is SMNVEV in the germline V gene (reference sequence). The CDR3 bases are TGTGCCAGCGCCCTCCGCCGCGAAGGGGAGCTGTTTTTT. It translates to CASALRREGELFF.

Turning to this clonotype: The CDR3 ends on some other residue instead of the conserved phenylalanine or tryptophan, so this is likely a read error. The chain recombines TRBV18 with TRBJ2-3; D gene ambiguous. TRBJ1-5 matches the DNA end more closely, so the J call is doubtful. CDR3 length: 15 amino acids. Germline lookup yields CDR1 KGHSH and CDR2 LQKENI. The CDR3 DNA sequence: TGTGCCAGCTCACCGGGGAGTGCTAGCACAGATACGCAGCATCTT. Its translation is CASSPGSASTDTQHL.

V gene TRBV10-2 combines with J gene TRBJ2-7, with D perhaps matching TRBD1 or TRBD2 (5 bases each). The CDR3 spans 11 residues. Germline CDR1 is WSHSY and CDR2 is SAAADI. V lost 6 bases and J 8 bases, leaving 11 bases between the germline ends. The CDR3 loop is CASRLGAQQYF. The CDR3 nucleotides are TGCGCCAGCAGACTCGGGGCTCAGCAGTACTTC.

This clonotype was observed many times. The chain recombines TRBV11-3 with TRBJ1-1, with D hard to call. CDR1 and CDR2 from the germline V gene are SGHNT and YENEEA. CDR3 length equals 11 residues. The germline V and J ends were trimmed by 3 bases and 7 bases, with 6 bases remaining between them. The CDR3, as DNA: TGTGCCAGCAGCTTGGGGTTTGAAGCTTTCTTT. Its protein product is CASSLGFEAFF.

Within the sample, this clonotype is medium-sized. This chain connects TRBV5-1 to TRBJ2-1; D is possibly TRBD1 (5 bases). The CDR3 covers 11 residues. From germline, CDR1 is SGHRS and CDR2 YFSETQ. The V and J ends lost 5 bases and 7 bases respectively, with 7 bases between them. CDR3 sequence reads: CASSQGNEQFF. The DNA of the CDR3 is TGCGCCAGCAGTCAGGGAAATGAGCAGTTCTTC.

The rearrangement links TRBV3-1 to TRBJ1-5; D not resolved. Germline CDR1 LGHDT, CDR2 YNNKEL (reference sequence). CDR3 length equals 12 residues. Trimming took off 1 base at V and 6 bases at J, with 4 bases between the two ends. Here the CDR3 reads CASSQGRQPQHF. In DNA, the CDR3 is TGTGCCAGCAGCCAAGGGCGTCAGCCCCAGCATTTT.

The V gene is TRBV20-1, the J gene TRBJ1-5, with TRBD1 as a possible D gene (5 bases). V was cut by 6 bases and J by 3 bases, with 12 bases left in between. The CDR3 runs 13 residues. Per germline, CDR1 DFQATT and CDR2 SNEGSKA (reference sequence). The CDR3 DNA is TGCAGTGCCGGGGGATGGGACAATCAGCCCCAGCATTTT. Protein sequence: CSAGGWDNQPQHF.

A note on this clonotype: At one end the junction does not follow the germline gene, possibly because of a read error. CDR3 sequence: CAASFEGSTQSF. The CDR3 DNA reads as TGCGCCGCCTCCTTCGAGGGGTCGACGCAGTCCTTC. V is TRBV10-3 and J is TRBJ2-1; D possibly matches TRBD1 or TRBD2 (5 bases each). The CDR3 has 12 residues. Germline V CDR1 and CDR2: ENHRY, SYGVKD.

The DNA for the CDR3 is TGTGCCAGCCGTACCCCGGGACTAGCGGTATACGGGCAGTTCTTC. This codes for CASRTPGLAVYGQFF. The chain employs TRBV12-3 or TRBV12-4 and TRBJ2-1, with TRBD2 identical over 11 bases. This CDR3 contains 15 residues. Trimming at V came to 8 bases and at J to 12 bases, leaving 15 bases not matched to a gene.

The DNA for the CDR3 is TGTGCCAGCAGCCCTTCCGGGACTAGCCCAGAGACCCAGTACTTC. This encodes CASSPSGTSPETQYF. The chain has TRBV4-2 and TRBJ2-5; 9 nucleotides match TRBD2. The CDR3 is made up of 15 amino acids. Trimming removed 4 bases from V and 4 bases from J; junction bases left unmatched: 7. Germline V gives CDR1 LGHNA, CDR2 YNFKEQ.

Points on this clonotype: At one boundary the junction diverges from the germline segment, which might be a read error. Written as DNA, the CDR3 is TGCGCCAGCAGCTTGCTAGCGGGAGGGGGACAATCCTCCGAGCAGTACTTC. This sequence encodes CASSLLAGGGQSSEQYF. The gene calls are TRBV5-1 and TRBJ2-7, with 12 bases lining up with TRBD2. Germline V gene sequence: CDR1 SGHRS, CDR2 YFSETQ. The CDR3 has 17 amino acids. The entire variable domain, with the rest obtained from reference TRBV5-1 and TRBJ2-7, is as follows: KAGVTQTPRYLIKTRGQQVTLSCSPISGHRSVSWYQQTPGQGLQFLFEYFSETQRNKGNFPGRFSGRQFSNSRSEMNVSTLELGDSALYLCASSLLAGGGQSSEQYFGPGTRLTVT.

The chain combines TRBV7-9 with TRBJ2-3; TRBD1 matches 8 bases. The V and J ends lost 9 bases and 4 bases, in that order; junction bases with no gene match: 15. Germline assignment: CDR1 SEHNR and CDR2 FQNEAQ (reference sequence). This CDR3 is 16 amino acids long. In DNA, the CDR3 is TGTGCCAGTCAACTGGACAGGGTTCACCCACCAGATACGCAGTATTTT. It yields the protein CASQLDRVHPPDTQYF.

The rearrangement links TRBV11-2 to TRBJ2-7; 7 nucleotides match TRBD1. This CDR3 contains 16 residues. V trimming: 1 base; J trimming: 3 bases; junction bases outside the gene matches: 9. The germline CDR1 and CDR2 sequences are SGHAT and FQNNGV. The CDR3 loop is CASSLASFGQVYEQYF. In nucleotides, the CDR3 is TGTGCCAGCAGCTTAGCATCCTTTGGACAGGTCTACGAGCAGTACTTC.

The chain carries TRBV27 and TRBJ2-1, with 13 positions matching TRBD2. V was clipped by 6 bases and J by 2 bases; unmatched bases: 10. Germline lookup yields CDR1 MNHEY and CDR2 SMNVEV (reference sequence). The CDR3 consists of 18 residues. The CDR3 loop reads CASSPFALAGGTYNEQFF. CDR3 nucleotides: TGTGCCAGCAGCCCTTTCGCACTAGCGGGAGGGACCTACAATGAGCAGTTCTTC.

This clonotype was detected ten times or more. The genes are TRBV28 and TRBJ2-1; 10 bases match TRBD2. Germline V gives CDR1 MDHEN, CDR2 SYDVKM. Germline trimming cut 6 bases from V and 4 bases from J; bases unmatched to any gene: 6. The CDR3 is 15 amino acids. CDR3 region: CASSLTSGAYNEQFF. CDR3 nucleotide sequence: TGTGCCAGCAGCCTTACTAGCGGGGCGTACAATGAGCAGTTCTTC. Using reference TRBV28 and TRBJ2-1 for the parts outside the CDR3, the full variable domain is DVKVTQSSRYLVKRTGEKVFLECVQDMDHENMFWYRQDPGLGLRLIYFSYDVKMKEKGDIPEGYSVSREKKERFSLILESASTNQTSMYLCASSLTSGAYNEQFFGPGTRLTVL.

This clonotype was seen at least ten times. The chain is built from TRBV7-3 and TRBJ2-3; D is unclear. V was trimmed by 5 bases and J by 2 bases, leaving 11 bases between them. CDR3 length equals 14 residues. CDR1 SGHTA and CDR2 FQGTGA come from the germline V gene. Here the CDR3 DNA reads TGTGCCAGCAGCCGAGCTGGCCCCACAGATACGCAGTATTTT. It codes for CASSRAGPTDTQYF.

The rearrangement links TRBV12-3 or TRBV12-4 to TRBJ1-1; 7 nucleotides line up with TRBD1. This CDR3 is built from 11 residues. Trimming cost V 6 bases and J 11 bases; bases outside gene matches: 6. The CDR3 region has the DNA TGTGCCAGCAGCACGGGACAGTGGGCTTTCTTT. Amino acids: CASSTGQWAFF.

This clonotype was seen a few times. The rearrangement joins TRBV21-1 to TRBJ2-1. TRBV21-1 is given as a pseudogene. The CDR3 has 12 amino acids. CDR3 in DNA: TGTGCCAGCAGCACCTACAGCAATGAGCAGTTCTTC. This sequence encodes CASSTYSNEQFF.

V and J are TRBV5-1 and TRBJ1-4; no clear D gene. Trimming cost V 0 bases and J 7 bases, with 13 bases left between them. Germline loops: CDR1 SGHRS, CDR2 YFSETQ. The length of the CDR3 is 15 residues. The CDR3 is CASSLELRGGEKLFF. In nucleotides, the CDR3 is TGCGCCAGCAGCTTGGAGTTGAGAGGTGGTGAAAAACTGTTTTTT. The full variable domain, its missing parts supplied by reference TRBV5-1 and TRBJ1-4, is KAGVTQTPRYLIKTRGQQVTLSCSPISGHRSVSWYQQTPGQGLQFLFEYFSETQRNKGNFPGRFSGRQFSNSRSEMNVSTLELGDSALYLCASSLELRGGEKLFFGSGTQLSVL.

There are many counts of this clonotype. The V gene is TRBV3-1, the J gene TRBJ2-7, with 9 bases identical to TRBD2. From germline, CDR1 is LGHDT and CDR2 YNNKEL (reference sequence). V was pared by 2 bases and J by 3 bases, with 5 bases of the junction left unmatched. This CDR3 is 15 amino acids long. The CDR3 DNA reads as TGTGCCAGCAGCCAACGCCCGCGGGAGGGCTACGAGCAGTACTTC. It specifies CASSQRPREGYEQYF.